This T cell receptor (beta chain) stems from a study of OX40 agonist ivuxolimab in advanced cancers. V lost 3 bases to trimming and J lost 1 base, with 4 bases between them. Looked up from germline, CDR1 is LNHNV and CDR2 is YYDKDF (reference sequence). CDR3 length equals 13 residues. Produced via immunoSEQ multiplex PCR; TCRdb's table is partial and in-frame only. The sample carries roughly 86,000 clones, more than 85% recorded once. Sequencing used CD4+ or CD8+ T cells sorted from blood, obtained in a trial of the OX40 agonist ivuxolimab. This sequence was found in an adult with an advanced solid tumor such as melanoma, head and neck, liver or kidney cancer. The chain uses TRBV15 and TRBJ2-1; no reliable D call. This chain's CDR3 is CATSRVSYNEQFF. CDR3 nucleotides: TGTGCCACCAGCAGGGTATCCTACAATGAGCAGTTCTTC.